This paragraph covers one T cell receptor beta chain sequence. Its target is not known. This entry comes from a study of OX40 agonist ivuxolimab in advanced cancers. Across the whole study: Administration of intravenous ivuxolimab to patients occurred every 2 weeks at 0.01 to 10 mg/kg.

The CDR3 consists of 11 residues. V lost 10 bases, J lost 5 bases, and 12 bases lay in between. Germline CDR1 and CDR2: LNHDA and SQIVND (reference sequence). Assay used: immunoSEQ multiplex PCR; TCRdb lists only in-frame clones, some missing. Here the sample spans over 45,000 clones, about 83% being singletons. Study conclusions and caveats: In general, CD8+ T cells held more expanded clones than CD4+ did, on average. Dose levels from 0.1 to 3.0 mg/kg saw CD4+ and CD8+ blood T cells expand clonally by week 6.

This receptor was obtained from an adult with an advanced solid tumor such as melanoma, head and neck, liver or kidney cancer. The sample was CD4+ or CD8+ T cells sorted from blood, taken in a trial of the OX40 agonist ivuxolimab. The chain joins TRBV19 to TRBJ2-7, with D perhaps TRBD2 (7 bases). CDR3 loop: CAIWGGHEQYF. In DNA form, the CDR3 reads TGTGCCATCTGGGGGGGGCACGAGCAGTACTTC.